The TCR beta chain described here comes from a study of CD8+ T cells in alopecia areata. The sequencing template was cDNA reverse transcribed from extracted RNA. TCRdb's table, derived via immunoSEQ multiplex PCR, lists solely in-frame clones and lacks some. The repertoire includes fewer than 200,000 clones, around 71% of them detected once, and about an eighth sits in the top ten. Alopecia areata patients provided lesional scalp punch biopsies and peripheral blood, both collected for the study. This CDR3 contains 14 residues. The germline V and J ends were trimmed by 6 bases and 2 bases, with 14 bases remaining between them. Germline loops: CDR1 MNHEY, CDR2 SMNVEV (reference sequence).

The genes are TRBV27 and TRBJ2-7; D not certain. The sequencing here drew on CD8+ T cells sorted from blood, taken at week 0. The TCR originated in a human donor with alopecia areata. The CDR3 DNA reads TGTGCCAGCAGCCGGGCCCACTTACCCTACGAGCAGTACTTC. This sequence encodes CASSRAHLPYEQYF.